Presented here are 14 T cell receptor beta chains from one specimen sequenced in a study of Ad26.COV2.S vaccination and SARS-CoV-2 variants (dated by TCRdb to the early 2020s). The method behind the library was the immunoSEQ multiplex PCR assay. The clones in this table, taken by TCRdb from immuneACCESS, are in-frame only. Not every clone is retained; where verified, under half of the shortfall comes from an unresolved V gene, and the cause of the rest is unknown. The sample table shows 410,000 or so clones, and 92% are seen once. 1.5% to 2% of the sample goes to the ten largest clones. The sample's treatment or condition label, in plain terms: around 19 received Ad26.COV2.S at low or high dose, single or two shots; 5 received placebo; per-sample allocation not given. Repertoires of vaccine and placebo recipients were sequenced from samples collected on day 63 after the first injection. The input for sequencing was peripheral blood, taken in a trial of Ad26.COV2.S vaccine versus placebo. The receptor source for this set is a person between 18 and 60 years old who received the Ad26.COV2.S COVID-19 vaccine or a placebo.

The gene calls are TRBV7-7 and TRBJ2-2; 8 nucleotides align to TRBD2. From germline, CDR1 is SSHAT and CDR2 FNYEAQ (reference sequence). This CDR3 contains 15 residues. Trimming at V came to 7 bases and at J to 7 bases, leaving 11 bases not matched to a gene. The CDR3 nucleotides are TGTGCCAGCATCCCGTCGACTAGCGTCGACGGGGAGCTGTTTTTT. It yields the protein CASIPSTSVDGELFF.

The chain joins TRBV27 to TRBJ2-5, with D possibly being TRBD1 or TRBD2 (6 bases each). The CDR3 contains 15 residues. V was shortened by 1 base and J by 1 base, with 10 bases between the two germline ends. Per germline, CDR1 MNHEY and CDR2 SMNVEV (reference sequence). CDR3 nucleotide sequence: TGTGCCAGCAGTTTATTCTGGGGGGCCCAAGAGACCCAGTACTTC. Its translation is CASSLFWGAQETQYF.

This rearrangement joins TRBV9 to TRBJ1-3; TRBD1 might be the D (6 bases). The V end lost 0 bases, the J end lost 4 bases, and 14 bases lay between the germline ends. CDR3 length: 16 residues. Germline V CDR1 and CDR2: SGDLS, YYNGEE. The CDR3 reads CASSVAITGFGNTIYF. CDR3 bases: TGTGCCAGCAGCGTAGCGATAACAGGGTTCGGAAACACCATATATTTT.

The chain employs TRBV7-9 and TRBJ2-4, with D possibly being TRBD1 or TRBD2 (5 bases each). This CDR3 is 17 amino acids long. Trimming left V 5 bases short and J 0 bases short, with 17 bases between. Germline lookup yields CDR1 SEHNR and CDR2 FQNEAQ (reference sequence). In DNA, the CDR3 is TGTGCCAGCAGCGATAGTGGGGGTTCCCTAGCCAAAAACATTCAGTACTTC. Translation gives CASSDSGGSLAKNIQYF.

The chain uses TRBV7-8 and TRBJ1-5; 9 positions agree with TRBD1. CDR1 and CDR2 from the germline V gene are SGHVS and FQNEAQ. V shed 2 bases, J shed 5 bases, and the junction held 4 bases outside the gene matches. The length of the CDR3 is 15 residues. Here the CDR3 DNA reads TGTGCCAGCAGCTTAAGGGACAGGGTTTATCAGCCCCAGCATTTT. Translation: CASSLRDRVYQPQHF. Based on the CDR3 plus reference TRBV7-8 and TRBJ1-5, the full variable domain is GAGVSQSPRYKVAKRGQDVALRCDPISGHVSLFWYQQALGQGPEFLTYFQNEAQLDKSGLPSDRFFAERPEGSVSTLKIQRTQQEDSAVYLCASSLRDRVYQPQHFGDGTRLSIL.

The rearrangement uses TRBV5-6 and TRBJ2-5, with D uncertain. Germline CDR1 reads SGHDT; CDR2 reads YYEEEE. Deletions cut 2 bases from V and 2 bases from J, with 10 bases between. CDR3 length: 14 residues. The CDR3 here is CASSFPNGQETQYF. In DNA form, the CDR3 reads TGTGCCAGCAGCTTTCCCAACGGACAAGAGACCCAGTACTTC.

The chain uses TRBV4-1 and TRBJ2-7; tentative D call: TRBD2 (7 bases). The CDR3 contains 16 residues. The V end was cut by 1 base, the J end by 6 bases, with 19 bases between. The germline CDR1 and CDR2 sequences are MGHRA and YSYEKL. CDR3: CASSQAYGGLSVEQYF. In DNA form, the CDR3 reads TGCGCCAGCAGCCAAGCTTACGGGGGGCTTTCGGTCGAGCAGTACTTC.

This chain joins TRBV19 and TRBJ2-1; 7 bases fit TRBD2. The V gene's germline CDR1 is LNHDA and CDR2 SQIVND (reference sequence). The CDR3 sequence is 18 residues long. After removal of 3 bases from V and 0 bases from J, the junction contained 11 bases not matched to a gene. The CDR3 nucleotides read TGTGCCAGTAGTATTGATTCGGGGGGTAGCAGCTCCTACAATGAGCAGTTCTTC. Translated: CASSIDSGGSSSYNEQFF.

CDR3 in DNA: TGTGCCAGCAGCTCCCGGACAGGGAAGGGCACAGATACGCAGTATTTT. Protein product: CASSSRTGKGTDTQYF. J is TRBJ2-3 and V is TRBV9; 8 nucleotides align to TRBD1. The CDR3 runs to 16 residues. Trimming took 4 bases from V and 1 from J; bases not matched to a gene: 8. The germline gives CDR1 SGDLS, CDR2 YYNGEE.

This clone occurred a few times. V and J are TRBV5-4 and TRBJ2-1; TRBD1 aligns across 8 bases. This CDR3 spans 13 amino acids. The junction had 4 bases not matched to a gene; V was cut back by 5 bases and J by 6 bases. The germline gives CDR1 SGHNT, CDR2 YYREEE (reference sequence). CDR3 bases: TGTGCCAGCAGAGACGGACAGGGCAATGAGCAGTTCTTC. Amino acid sequence: CASRDGQGNEQFF.

The chain combines TRBV6-4 with TRBJ1-2; a weak D match, TRBD1 (6 bases). V gave up 6 bases and J gave up 0 bases, with 29 bases separating them. There are 20 residues in the CDR3. In germline, CDR1 is MRHNA, CDR2 SNTAGT. CDR3 bases: TGTGCCAGCAGCCCCCTGGAAGGCCCGGAACAGGGAAAAACTAACTATGGCTACACCTTC. This codes for CASSPLEGPEQGKTNYGYTF.

CDR3 coding DNA: TGTGCCAGCAGCGTAGAGAGTGGGAGGGGGTATGGGCAGTATTTT. Its translation is CASSVESGRGYGQYF. The chain uses TRBV9 and TRBJ2-3; the D gene is possibly TRBD2 (7 bases). The CDR3 contains 15 residues. V dropped 0 bases and J dropped 11 bases, with 19 bases sitting between them. Germline lookup yields CDR1 SGDLS and CDR2 YYNGEE.

The chain employs TRBV27 and TRBJ2-1; tentative D call: TRBD2 (6 bases). The CDR3 spans 14 residues. Germline V gene lookup returns CDR1 MNHEY and CDR2 SMNVEV (reference sequence). With 8 bases removed from V and 7 bases from J, the gap between germline ends came to 18 bases. DNA for the CDR3: TGTGCCAGCTCTAGTGGGGTTGCGGGAAATGAGCAGTTCTTC. It encodes CASSSGVAGNEQFF.

V usage is TRBV7-2 and J usage is TRBJ1-1, with D unclear. CDR3 length equals 14 residues. Between the trimmed V and J ends, which lost 0 bases and 1 base, there was a span of 6 bases. Germline V gene lookup returns CDR1 SGHTA and CDR2 FQGNSA. The DNA for the CDR3 is TGTGCCAGCAGCTTAGCGTCCGCGAACACTGAAGCTTTCTTT. Encoded protein: CASSLASANTEAFF.